The source of this T cell receptor (beta chain) is a study of T cells in Graves' hyperthyroidism and ophthalmopathy (dated by TCRdb to the late 2010s). Background for the entire study: Peripheral blood was collected at initial diagnosis, before any treatment. To identify TCR V-J signatures that set the groups apart, the researchers used a discovery cohort of 90 to 100 patients, made up of 40 to 45 with Graves' ophthalmopathy and some 56 with stable Graves' hyperthyroidism. Prospective prediction of ophthalmopathy was tested in an independent validation cohort of approximately 19 hyperthyroidism patients and around 16 patients who later progressed to ophthalmopathy. The roughly 91 discovery patients were randomly split 7:3 into training and test sets. The study also compared thyroid tissue and blood T-cell repertoires from about six Graves' hyperthyroidism patients. After sampling, hyperthyroidism patients received methimazole starting at 30 mg daily, and ophthalmopathy patients received high-dose intravenous methylprednisolone. The paper describes TCR Vbeta CDR3 sequencing of fewer than 150 peripheral blood samples, made up of fewer than 50 ophthalmopathy patients, roughly 80 hyperthyroidism patients and 17 progressor patients.

General conclusions and limits of the study: During validation, the model predicted progression to ophthalmopathy a median of approximately 6 months ahead of onset, with around 70% sensitivity and 72% to 80% specificity. Sample size was not statistically predetermined, and blinding of investigators to group allocation was not performed. Most expanded thyroid clonotypes (frequency above 0.001) were also detected in blood, a finding suggesting that blood repertoires may reflect thyroid immune responses. Ophthalmopathy was separated from stable hyperthyroidism by a 13 V-J signature model, with roughly 88% sensitivity and about 81% specificity obtained in cross-validation and 80%/75% obtained in testing.

This clonotype was seen ten or more times. This receptor's antigen is unknown. Within one base of it there is no much larger clone, and no base qualities were kept. The TCR beta CDR3 regions were amplified from RNA transcripts. The TCR CDR3 was subjected to a first round of RT-PCR using the HTBI primer set and the Qiagen OneStep RT-PCR kit. The libraries were constructed in a second round of multiplex PCR and then size-selected and purified. The libraries were sequenced on an Illumina HiSeq2000 using paired-end 100 bp reads. The published analysis was carried out like this. SOAPnuke was used to process the raw data, with reads discarded if the reads contained adapters or uncalled bases, had a mean Phred below 15, or lacked an exact constant-primer or identifier match. COPE v1.2.5 was used to merge the high-quality paired reads, and each unique nucleotide sequence was defined as a clonotype. Clonotypes were aligned to IMGT TRBV, TRBD and TRBJ reference segments using MiTCR v1.1. The analysis was restricted to V-J combinations with a frequency above 0.0001, which together covered over 99% of the repertoires. A TCS score was defined as the ratio of F50 (clonal expansion) to E x V (chaos), with BLOSUM62-based TCRdist applied between CDR3 peptides within each V-J. Welch's t-statistics and random forest reduced roughly 540 V-J features to 13, which were used in a naive Bayes classifier (R e1071). TCRdb reran the public reads through fastp at Q25 and MiXCR, keeping productive beta chains. Identical CDR3 protein sequences are pooled into one entry, listed with their most common genes and DNA. The V and J calls and clone size come from TCRdb's table, not from the authors' own analysis. Here the sample has fewer than 350,000 distinct CDR3 sequences; over 12% occur a single time. Around 30% of the sample is in the top ten clones.

Hyperthyroidism patients were newly diagnosed, had a disease duration of under 2 months, and were aged 18 to 65 years. Exclusion was applied to patients with uncontrolled infections, other autoimmune diseases, pregnancy or lactation. Diagnoses were based on clinical symptoms, serum thyroxine and TRAb, thyroid ultrasound and orbital computed tomography. For progressor patients, blood was drawn at the first diagnosis of hyperthyroidism, before any ophthalmopathy symptoms had appeared. PBMCs were separated from 8 to 10 ml of fresh peripheral blood using Ficoll-Paque density gradient centrifugation. Patients classed as progressors first received a Graves' hyperthyroidism diagnosis and then went on to develop ophthalmopathy during follow-up. Total RNA was extracted with Trizol reagent, and quality was checked on an Agilent 2100 Bioanalyzer. Source material: blood. This receptor was obtained from a woman in her fifties or sixties with Graves' hyperthyroidism that later progressed to Graves' ophthalmopathy.

The DNA is as follows: TGTGCCAGCAGCTCCGGGACAGGCAATGAGCAGTTCTTC. It translates to CASSSGTGNEQFF. The rearranged segments are TRBV5-6 and TRBJ2-1; 8 junctional bases match TRBD1. From the cysteine through the phenylalanine, the CDR3 covers 13 amino acids. Only the CDR3 DNA is retained, 39 bases long and in frame from the first base. The germline V and J ends show losses of 3 bases and 6 bases respectively, and no gene match explains 2 bases of the junction. The germline V gene yields SGHDT for CDR1 and YYEEEE for CDR2.